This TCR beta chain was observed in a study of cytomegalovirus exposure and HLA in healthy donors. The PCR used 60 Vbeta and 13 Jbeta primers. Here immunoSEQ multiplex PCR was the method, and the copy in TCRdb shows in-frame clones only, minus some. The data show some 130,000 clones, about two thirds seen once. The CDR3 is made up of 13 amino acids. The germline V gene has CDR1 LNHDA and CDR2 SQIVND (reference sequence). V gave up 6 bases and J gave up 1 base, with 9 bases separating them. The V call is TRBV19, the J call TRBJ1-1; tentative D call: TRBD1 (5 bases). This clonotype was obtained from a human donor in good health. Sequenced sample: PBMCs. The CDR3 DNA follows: TGTGCCAGTAGAAACGGACAGAACACTGAAGCTTTCTTT. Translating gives CASRNGQNTEAFF.